These T cell receptor beta chains were read from a single sample in a study of shared clonotypes between healthy human individuals. Generated by immunoSEQ multiplex PCR, the TCRdb table keeps only in-frame clones and is missing some. The sample lists about 550,000 clones; just under 97% were seen once. The source material was naive CD8+ T cells sorted from blood. The source is a woman under 40 in good health. Both conserved end residues are part of each CDR3. D genes are given only for firm matches. Expanded clones get a size class; other rows say once, few or many, or leave the size out.

clone size | D gene | J gene | V gene | CDR3 protein | CDR3 DNA
. | . | TRBJ2-1 | TRBV5-6 | CASSLVVRAYNEQFF | TGTGCCAGCAGCTTGGTTGTCCGAGCTTACAATGAGCAGTTCTTC
. | . | TRBJ2-1 | TRBV7-9 | CASSFQTSINEQFF | TGTGCCAGCAGCTTCCAGACTAGTATCAATGAGCAGTTCTTC
. | . | TRBJ1-3 | TRBV28 | CASSLWLGYTIYF | TGTGCCAGCAGTTTGTGGCTGGGCTACACCATATATTTT
few | TRBD1 | TRBJ1-5 | TRBV19 | CASRYPSGQGNQPQHF | TGTGCCAGCCGATACCCTTCCGGACAGGGGAATCAGCCCCAGCATTTT
. | . | TRBJ2-7 | TRBV29-1 | CSVSPGPSYEQYF | TGCAGCGTCTCACCGGGACCGTCCTACGAGCAGTACTTC
once | TRBD2 | TRBJ2-1 | TRBV5-4 | CASSLAGGNYNEQFF | TGTGCCAGCAGTCTAGCGGGAGGGAACTACAATGAGCAGTTCTTC
once | . | TRBJ1-2 | TRBV6-1 | CASSFEAPGYTF | TGTGCCAGCAGCTTTGAGGCCCCCGGCTACACCTTC
. | . | TRBJ2-7 | TRBV27 | CASSQGYAYEQYF | TGTGCCAGCAGTCAGGGGTACGCCTACGAGCAGTACTTC
. | . | TRBJ1-2 | TRBV27 | CASSLSPWHVDGYTF | TGTGCCAGCAGTTTATCTCCCTGGCATGTCGATGGCTACACCTTC
. | . | TRBJ1-2 | TRBV9 | CASSVVTASSGYTF | TGTGCCAGCAGCGTAGTGACGGCGAGCTCTGGCTACACCTTC
. | . | TRBJ1-4 | TRBV14 | CASSQDLSNEKLFF | TGTGCCAGCAGCCAAGATCTCTCAAATGAAAAACTGTTTTTT
. | TRBD1 | TRBJ2-7 | TRBV4-1 | CASSQTGQGSYEQYF | TGCGCCAGCAGCCAGACCGGACAGGGATCCTACGAGCAGTACTTC
. | . | TRBJ1-1 | TRBV19 | CATRGGEAFF | TGTGCCACCCGAGGGGGGGAAGCTTTCTTT
. | . | TRBJ2-7 | TRBV2 | CASTLSGVWAYEQYF | TGTGCCAGTACCCTATCAGGGGTTTGGGCCTACGAGCAGTACTTC
. | . | TRBJ2-7 | TRBV19 | CASRPGGGSYEQYF | TGTGCCAGTAGGCCCGGGGGAGGTAGTTACGAGCAGTACTTC
. | . | TRBJ2-7 | TRBV4-1 | CASSPRAGGDYEQYF | TGCGCCAGCAGCCCCCGCGCTGGTGGGGACTACGAGCAGTACTTC
. | . | TRBJ1-5 | TRBV28 | CASSHTIGLWGNQPQHF | TGTGCCAGCAGTCATACAATCGGGCTGTGGGGCAATCAGCCCCAGCATTTT
. | . | TRBJ1-1 | TRBV5-4 | CASSPTGGPEAFF | TGTGCCAGCAGCCCGACCGGCGGACCCGAAGCTTTCTTT
. | . | TRBJ2-7 | TRBV25-1 | CATAAGTSYEQYF | TGTGCCACCGCCGCGGGTACTTCTTACGAGCAGTACTTC
. | TRBD2 | TRBJ2-7 | TRBV10-3 | CAISESSGLEGYEQYF | TGTGCCATCAGTGAGTCCTCGGGACTAGAAGGCTACGAGCAGTACTTC
. | TRBD2 | TRBJ2-7 | TRBV13 | CASSLWSGRAYEQYF | TGTGCCAGCAGCTTGTGGAGCGGGAGGGCCTACGAGCAGTACTTC
. | . | TRBJ1-1 | TRBV7-9 | CASSLGDSYTEAFF | TGTGCCAGCAGCTTAGGCGACAGTTACACTGAAGCTTTCTTT
. | . | TRBJ2-2 | TRBV13 | CASSFTGRGTGELFF | TGTGCCAGCAGCTTTACAGGTCGAGGCACCGGGGAGCTGTTTTTT
. | . | TRBJ1-2 | TRBV5-1 | CASSLLTGANYGYTF | TGCGCCAGCAGCCTACTGACAGGAGCTAACTATGGCTACACCTTC
. | TRBD1 | TRBJ1-5 | TRBV19 | CASISDREGNQPQHF | TGTGCCAGTATTTCCGACAGGGAAGGGAATCAGCCCCAGCATTTT
. | . | TRBJ2-4 | TRBV6-5 | CASTHGGHGNIQYF | TGTGCCAGCACCCACGGGGGGCACGGGAACATTCAGTACTTC
. | . | TRBJ1-1 | TRBV14 | CASSQDRPAGDTEAFF | TGTGCCAGCAGCCAAGATCGGCCGGCCGGGGACACTGAAGCTTTCTTT
. | . | TRBJ1-2 | TRBV9 | CASSVGTVGRSANYGYTF | TGTGCCAGCAGCGTCGGAACAGTAGGTCGCTCAGCTAACTATGGCTACACCTTC
. | . | TRBJ1-3 | TRBV4-1 | CASSQDRETGNTIYF | TGCGCCAGCAGCCAAGATCGGGAAACTGGAAACACCATATATTTT